Below are 26 T cell receptor beta chains sequenced from a single sample in a study of early stage breast cancer tumors. Sequenced by immunoSEQ multiplex PCR; TCRdb stores in-frame clones only, minus some. Seen here are 39,000 or so clones, around two thirds observed once, and the top ten hold roughly 7.9%. Sequencing was performed on blood. The receptor source for this set is a person aged 50 to 59 with breast cancer.

The chain employs TRBV5-1 and TRBJ1-2; 9 bases map to TRBD1. CDR3 length: 15 amino acids. Germline trimming cut 6 bases from V and 2 bases from J; bases unmatched to any gene: 8. CDR1 SGHRS and CDR2 YFSETQ come from the germline V gene. The CDR3 sequence: CASTSNRGRNYGYTF. The DNA for the CDR3 is TGCGCCAGCACCTCAAACAGGGGGCGCAACTATGGCTACACCTTC.

The rearrangement uses TRBV28 and TRBJ1-1; D uncertain. V shed 4 bases and J shed 0 bases, with 15 bases lying between them. From germline, CDR1 is MDHEN and CDR2 SYDVKM. CDR3 length equals 16 residues. In DNA, the CDR3 is TGTGCCAGCAGTTCTCACGGGAATCGTATGAACACTGAAGCTTTCTTT. It encodes CASSSHGNRMNTEAFF. The variable domain in full, with the rest retrieved from reference TRBV28 and TRBJ1-1, is DVKVTQSSRYLVKRTGEKVFLECVQDMDHENMFWYRQDPGLGLRLIYFSYDVKMKEKGDIPEGYSVSREKKERFSLILESASTNQTSMYLCASSSHGNRMNTEAFFGQGTRLTVV.

The rearrangement joins TRBV6-5 to TRBJ2-2, with a possible D match to TRBD2 (5 bases). Germline loops: CDR1 MNHEY, CDR2 SVGAGI. V lost 4 bases and J lost 7, with 10 bases in between. The CDR3 contains 13 residues. DNA of the CDR3: TGTGCCAGCAGTTTGGACCGGGGCGGGGAGCTGTTTTTT. It specifies CASSLDRGGELFF.

This chain connects TRBV28 to TRBJ1-1; TRBD1 aligns across 7 bases. Germline CDR1 MDHEN, CDR2 SYDVKM. CDR3 length: 14 amino acids. J gave up 0 bases and V 3 bases, and 1 base lay outside the gene matches. CDR3 residues: CASSLGQMNTEAFF. CDR3 nucleotide sequence: TGTGCCAGCAGTTTGGGACAGATGAACACTGAAGCTTTCTTT.

This clone was counted between two and nine times. The V gene is TRBV9, the J gene TRBJ2-7, with D possibly TRBD1 on 5 matching bases. Trimming removed 1 base at V and 5 bases at J, with 16 bases between. The CDR3 loop spans 15 amino acids. CDR1 and CDR2 (germline): SGDLS, YYNGEE. CDR3 nucleotides: TGTGCCAGCAGCGTACAGGCAGGGAACAAGCACGAGCAGTACGTC. Translation: CASSVQAGNKHEQYV.

This clone was counted between two and nine times. The chain couples TRBV19 to TRBJ1-6; weak D call: TRBD1 (6 bases). Germline V gene sequence: CDR1 LNHDA, CDR2 SQIVND (reference sequence). The length of the CDR3 is 17 residues. V was cut by 3 bases and J by 6 bases, with 18 bases left in between. The CDR3 reads CASSIQGTSGPNSPLHF. As DNA, the CDR3 is TGTGCCAGTAGTATTCAGGGGACCTCCGGACCTAATTCACCCCTCCACTTT.

The chain is built from TRBV10-3 and TRBJ2-5; 13 bases are a match to TRBD2. CDR3 length equals 13 residues. J lost 5 bases, V lost 8 bases, and 2 bases had no gene match. CDR1 is ENHRY and CDR2 is SYGVKD in the germline V gene. CDR3 residues: CAIGTSGAETQYF. Here the CDR3 DNA reads TGTGCCATCGGGACTAGCGGGGCCGAGACCCAGTACTTC.

This clone has just a few counts. V gene TRBV5-8 combines with J gene TRBJ2-7; D is perhaps TRBD2 (5 bases). Germline CDR1 is SGHTS and CDR2 is YDEGEE. This CDR3 has 13 amino acids. The V end was cut by 4 bases, the J end by 0 bases, with 8 bases between. In nucleotides, the CDR3 is TGTGCCAGCAGCCCCGACTACTCCTACGAGCAGTACTTC. Translating gives CASSPDYSYEQYF.

The chain employs TRBV29-1 and TRBJ2-1; 8 nucleotides line up with TRBD2. This CDR3 spans 12 amino acids. Germline V lookup: CDR1 SQVTM, CDR2 ANQGSEA. After removal of 6 bases from V and 7 bases from J, the junction contained 5 bases not matched to a gene. The CDR3 is CSVAGVTNEQFF. In nucleotides, the CDR3 is TGCAGCGTAGCGGGAGTTACTAATGAGCAGTTCTTC.

Details on this clone: This sample also contains other DNA sequences that code for the same CDR3. The genes are TRBV19 and TRBJ2-1; D uncertain. This CDR3 is 13 amino acids long. Trimming removed 1 base from V and 5 bases from J, with 6 bases in between. Per the germline V gene, CDR1 is LNHDA and CDR2 is SQIVND (reference sequence). The CDR3 region is CASSIGANNEQFF. The CDR3 region has the DNA TGTGCCAGTAGTATAGGGGCCAACAATGAGCAGTTCTTC.

The CDR3: CASSVKGGGYLQTDTQYF. CDR3 bases: TGTGCCAGCAGCGTAAAAGGGGGGGGTTATCTCCAGACAGATACGCAGTATTTT. The V gene is TRBV9, the J gene TRBJ2-3; D possibly corresponds to TRBD2 (7 bases). This CDR3 region has 18 residues. Trimming cost V 1 base and J 3 bases, with 21 bases left between them. Germline-derived CDR1 and CDR2 are SGDLS and YYNGEE.

V and J are TRBV19 and TRBJ2-7, with D perhaps TRBD2 (5 bases). With 2 bases removed from V and 4 bases from J, the gap between germline ends came to 15 bases. Germline loops: CDR1 LNHDA, CDR2 SQIVND (reference sequence). The CDR3 is made up of 15 amino acids. The CDR3 loop reads CASSIRLGKVYEQYF. In nucleotides, the CDR3 is TGTGCCAGTAGTATACGGCTCGGGAAGGTTTACGAGCAGTACTTC.

The chain links TRBV28 to TRBJ1-1, with a tentative D call TRBD1 (5 bases). Trimming removed 3 bases from V and 11 bases from J, with 10 bases in between. Germline CDR1 is MDHEN and CDR2 is SYDVKM. The CDR3 contains 11 residues. CDR3 coding DNA: TGTGCCAGCAGTTTGGGGGAGGAGGCTTTCTTT. Its translation: CASSLGEEAFF.

The J gene is TRBJ2-7, the V gene TRBV28; 7 bases are a match to TRBD2. The CDR3 runs 15 residues. J lost 2 bases, V lost 7 bases, and 11 bases had no gene match. Per the germline V gene, CDR1 is MDHEN and CDR2 is SYDVKM. The CDR3 reads CASTDPRAGAYEQYF. CDR3 sequence (DNA): TGTGCCAGCACCGACCCCAGGGCGGGGGCCTACGAGCAGTACTTC.

The chain joins TRBV7-2 to TRBJ1-3; D gene ambiguous. Between the trimmed V and J ends, which lost 0 bases and 1 base, there was a span of 4 bases. Germline CDR1 and CDR2: SGHTA and FQGNSA. CDR3 size: 14 residues. CDR3: CASSLARSGNTIYF. The CDR3 region has the DNA TGTGCCAGCAGCTTAGCCCGTTCTGGAAACACCATATATTTT.

This sequence joins TRBV6-5 and TRBJ1-6; the match to TRBD1 covers 8 bases. The CDR3 runs 15 residues. The V gene's germline CDR1 is MNHEY and CDR2 SVGAGI. V shed 5 bases and J 8 bases; nucleotides not matched to a gene: 8. The CDR3 reads CASSIQGARDSPLHF. CDR3 nucleotides: TGTGCCAGCAGTATTCAGGGGGCGAGGGATTCACCCCTCCACTTT.

The chain carries TRBV5-6 and TRBJ2-5; D gene uncertain. Trimming removed 7 bases from V and 1 base from J, with 5 bases in between. Germline V CDR1 and CDR2: SGHDT, YYEEEE. The CDR3 is made up of 11 amino acids. The chain's CDR3 is CASQAQETQYF. In nucleotides, the CDR3 is TGTGCCAGCCAAGCCCAAGAGACCCAGTACTTC.

This chain links TRBV10-3 with TRBJ2-5; TRBD1 matches 9 bases. Germline CDR1 and CDR2: ENHRY and SYGVKD. This CDR3 has 12 residues. V gave up 10 bases and J gave up 3 bases; unmatched junction bases: 3. The CDR3 DNA is TGTGCCACTCGGGACAGGGAAGAGACCCAGTACTTC. Translation: CATRDREETQYF.

The J gene is TRBJ1-3, the V gene TRBV18; 10 nucleotides match TRBD1. V was clipped by 2 bases and J by 2 bases; unmatched bases: 0. This CDR3 is 15 amino acids long. Germline CDR1 is KGHSH and CDR2 is LQKENI. CDR3 sequence: CASSPGTGAGNTIYF. DNA of the CDR3: TGTGCCAGCTCACCAGGGACAGGGGCTGGAAACACCATATATTTT.

J is TRBJ2-2 and V is TRBV9; 7 nucleotides agree with TRBD1. The CDR3 totals 15 residues. The junction had 6 bases not matched to a gene; V was cut back by 1 base and J by 6 bases. Per the germline V gene, CDR1 is SGDLS and CDR2 is YYNGEE. CDR3 sequence (DNA): TGTGCCAGCAGCGTACTTCAGGGGGTCGCCGGGGAGCTGTTTTTT. Protein: CASSVLQGVAGELFF.

The chain links TRBV2 to TRBJ1-3; the match to TRBD1 covers 7 bases. The CDR3 spans 16 residues. Germline loops: CDR1 SNHLY, CDR2 FYNNEI. Trimming cost V 5 bases and J 1 base; bases outside gene matches: 8. CDR3 in amino acids: CASSPNRQGSGNTIYF. DNA for the CDR3: TGTGCCAGCAGTCCAAATAGACAGGGTTCTGGAAACACCATATATTTT.

The gene calls are TRBV7-9 and TRBJ2-1; D unclear. The germline CDR1 and CDR2 sequences are SEHNR and FQNEAQ (reference sequence). V lost 4 bases, J lost 8 bases, and 6 bases lay in between. This CDR3 has 11 residues. Written as DNA, the CDR3 is TGTGCCAGCAGCTCCCTCCATGAGCAGTTCTTC. It is translated as CASSSLHEQFF.

The chain links TRBV15 to TRBJ1-5, with no clear D. CDR3 length: 18 residues. The V gene lost 4 bases and the J gene lost 1 base, with 20 bases spanning the gap. The germline V gene encodes CDR1 LNHNV and CDR2 YYDKDF (reference sequence). The CDR3 sequence: CATSTAPESLGSNQPQHF. CDR3 coding DNA: TGTGCCACCAGCACCGCCCCTGAGTCCCTAGGCAGCAATCAGCCCCAGCATTTT.

This chain joins TRBV5-1 and TRBJ2-5; 7 positions match TRBD1. The CDR3 loop spans 15 amino acids. With 3 bases clipped from V and 2 bases from J, the junction kept 7 bases outside the gene matches. Germline values: CDR1 SGHRS, CDR2 YFSETQ. The CDR3 here is CASSWGTAVQETQYF. DNA for the CDR3: TGCGCCAGCAGCTGGGGGACAGCCGTACAAGAGACCCAGTACTTC.

The rearrangement links TRBV2 to TRBJ2-7, with D possibly matching TRBD1 (5 bases). CDR1 is SNHLY, CDR2 FYNNEI, per germline. V was cut by 3 bases and J by 3 bases, with 12 bases left in between. This CDR3 region has 14 residues. The CDR3, as DNA: TGTGCCAGCAGTGAGACAGCATATCTCTACGAGCAGTACTTC. This encodes CASSETAYLYEQYF.

This chain joins TRBV10-3 and TRBJ1-1; a possible D gene is TRBD1 (6 bases). Trimming removed 4 bases at V and 5 bases at J, with 14 bases between. The CDR3 length is 14 residues. Germline V gene sequence: CDR1 ENHRY, CDR2 SYGVKD. CDR3 bases: TGTGCCATCAGTGCGGGAACAGGGTCGACTGAAGCTTTCTTT. It specifies CAISAGTGSTEAFF.